The present T cell receptor (beta chain) was sequenced within a study of post-analysis software for immune sequencing data. Findings and caveats of the study: Patients had higher frequencies than controls of five TRBV segments, including TRBV5-6, TRBV5-1 and TRBV20-1.

This clonotype was detected once. The antigen remains undetermined. Tagging with unique molecular identifiers was a feature of the TCR beta cDNA libraries. TCRdb recomputed calls from the PCR reads with MiXCR, one row per CDR3 protein. In the table there are approximately 630,000 distinct CDR3 sequences, approximately 59% of which are singletons. Looked up from germline, CDR1 is LGHNA and CDR2 is YSLEER. Deletions cut 0 bases from V and 3 bases from J, with 14 bases between. The CDR3 sequence is 16 residues long. The origin of this receptor is a girl aged 2 to 9 with multiple sclerosis. Source material: blood. V gene TRBV4-3 combines with J gene TRBJ1-2; D gene uncertain. In nucleotides, the CDR3 is TGCGCCAGCAGCCAAGAGCGGCCAGGCGGGGACTATGGCTACACCTTC. Its protein product is CASSQERPGGDYGYTF.